Listed below are T cell receptor beta chains from one sample, sequenced in a study of blood T cell repertoires in COVID-19. Assay used: immunoSEQ multiplex PCR; TCRdb lists only in-frame clones, some missing. The sample contains some 390,000 clones, roughly 90% of which appear only once. Sequenced material: peripheral blood. All receptors derive from a woman between 40 and 50 years old with COVID-19, enrolled during active disease. Both conserved end residues are part of each CDR3. A D gene is named only where the DNA matches it firmly. Clone size, where shown, is once, few, many, or a class for clones that have expanded.

J: TRBJ2-1; size: NA; D: NA; V: TRBV19; length: 13; CDR3: CASSPPSYNEQFF; DNA: TGTGCCAGTAGTCCCCCATCCTACAATGAGCAGTTCTTC
J: TRBJ2-1; size: NA; D: TRBD1; V: TRBV28; length: 16; CDR3: CASSPTRGLSDNEQFF; DNA: TGTGCCAGCAGTCCCACCAGGGGGCTTTCAGACAATGAGCAGTTCTTC
J: TRBJ1-3; size: NA; D: NA; V: TRBV7-2; length: 15; CDR3: CASSLNGGSGNTIYF; DNA: TGTGCCAGCAGCTTAAACGGAGGCTCTGGAAACACCATATATTTT
J: TRBJ1-3; size: once; D: TRBD1; V: TRBV5-1; length: 15; CDR3: CASSLRQGAGNTIYF; DNA: TGCGCCAGCAGCCTCCGACAGGGGGCTGGAAACACCATATATTTT
J: TRBJ1-3; size: NA; D: NA; V: TRBV9; length: 15; CDR3: CASSVERDSGNTIYF; DNA: TGTGCCAGCAGCGTGGAACGGGACTCTGGAAACACCATATATTTT
J: TRBJ1-1; size: NA; D: NA; V: TRBV18; length: 13; CDR3: CASSPKREIEAFF; DNA: TGTGCCAGCTCACCGAAGAGAGAGATTGAAGCTTTCTTT
J: TRBJ2-7; size: NA; D: TRBD2; V: TRBV11-2; length: 14; CDR3: CASSRRGRAHEQYF; DNA: TGTGCCAGCAGCCGGCGCGGGAGGGCCCACGAGCAGTACTTC
J: TRBJ1-2; size: NA; D: NA; V: TRBV7-2; length: 12; CDR3: CASSLASYGYTF; DNA: TGTGCCAGCAGCTTAGCCTCGTATGGCTACACCTTC
J: TRBJ2-3; size: NA; D: TRBD2; V: TRBV7-3; length: 19; CDR3: CASSLTPVSSGRATDTQYF; DNA: TGTGCCAGCAGCTTAACGCCCGTTTCTAGCGGGAGGGCTACAGATACGCAGTATTTT
J: TRBJ1-1; size: NA; D: NA; V: TRBV19; length: 15; CDR3: CASSFMRQSNTEAFF; DNA: TGTGCCAGTAGTTTCATGAGGCAGTCGAACACTGAAGCTTTCTTT
J: TRBJ2-2; size: NA; D: TRBD2; V: TRBV6-4; length: 16; CDR3: CASSIGEGGDTGELFF; DNA: TGTGCCAGCAGCATCGGGGAGGGTGGCGACACCGGGGAGCTGTTTTTT
J: TRBJ2-2; size: NA; D: NA; V: TRBV7-6; length: 12; CDR3: CASGRVPGELFF; DNA: TGTGCCAGCGGCAGGGTACCCGGGGAGCTGTTTTTT
J: TRBJ2-2; size: NA; D: TRBD1; V: TRBV5-6; length: 15; CDR3: CASSPGTGLTGELFF; DNA: TGTGCCAGCAGCCCCGGGACAGGCCTCACCGGGGAGCTGTTTTTT
J: TRBJ2-7; size: once; D: NA; V: TRBV27; length: 12; CDR3: CASSGSSYEQYF; DNA: TGTGCCAGCAGCGGGAGCTCCTACGAGCAGTACTTC
J: TRBJ2-3; size: few; D: TRBD2; V: TRBV3-1/TRBV3-2; length: 13; CDR3: CASSRGETDTQYF; DNA: TGTGCCAGCAGTCGGGGGGAAACAGATACGCAGTATTTT
J: TRBJ1-1; size: NA; D: NA; V: TRBV28; length: 15; CDR3: CASSPPQNPNTEAFF; DNA: TGTGCCAGCAGCCCACCACAGAACCCCAACACTGAAGCTTTCTTT
J: TRBJ1-1; size: NA; D: NA; V: TRBV9; length: 15; CDR3: CASSVGSLMNTEAFF; DNA: TGTGCCAGCAGCGTAGGGTCTCTAATGAACACTGAAGCTTTCTTT
J: TRBJ2-7; size: NA; D: NA; V: TRBV28; length: 14; CDR3: CASRTAGFGYEQYF; DNA: TGTGCCAGCAGAACCGCGGGGTTCGGCTACGAGCAGTACTTC
J: TRBJ1-1; size: few; D: NA; V: TRBV9; length: 15; CDR3: CASSAGPPRGTEAFF; DNA: TGTGCCAGCAGCGCCGGACCCCCCCGGGGTACTGAAGCTTTCTTT
J: TRBJ2-1; size: few; D: TRBD1; V: TRBV6-5; length: 16; CDR3: CASSYRTGTGYNEQFF; DNA: TGTGCCAGCAGTTACCGGACCGGGACAGGCTACAATGAGCAGTTCTTC
J: TRBJ1-6; size: NA; D: NA; V: TRBV6-6; length: 15; CDR3: CASSGQQGRDSPLHF; DNA: TGTGCCAGCAGTGGTCAACAGGGTCGGGATTCACCCCTCCACTTT
J: TRBJ1-1; size: few; D: NA; V: TRBV28; length: 15; CDR3: CASSLNTGRNTEAFF; DNA: TGTGCCAGCAGTTTAAATACAGGGAGGAACACTGAAGCTTTCTTT
J: TRBJ2-7; size: NA; D: TRBD2; V: TRBV30; length: 16; CDR3: CAWSLGRIRASYEQYF; DNA: TGTGCCTGGAGTCTCGGGAGGATTAGAGCTTCCTACGAGCAGTACTTC
J: TRBJ1-6; size: NA; D: NA; V: TRBV18; length: 15; CDR3: CASSLGGVYNSPLHF; DNA: TGTGCCAGCTCACTCGGCGGTGTATATAATTCACCCCTCCACTTT
J: TRBJ2-5; size: once; D: TRBD2; V: TRBV7-2; length: 17; CDR3: CASSFAGGPGAGETQYF; DNA: TGTGCCAGCAGCTTCGCGGGGGGACCGGGGGCGGGGGAGACCCAGTACTTC
J: TRBJ1-3; size: few; D: TRBD1; V: TRBV9; length: 18; CDR3: CASSVLGTGDISGNTIYF; DNA: TGTGCCAGCAGCGTACTCGGGACAGGGGACATCTCTGGAAACACCATATATTTT
J: TRBJ1-5; size: NA; D: TRBD1; V: TRBV27; length: 15; CDR3: CASRRDRGFYQPQHF; DNA: TGTGCCAGCAGAAGGGACAGGGGGTTCTATCAGCCCCAGCATTTT
J: TRBJ2-2; size: NA; D: NA; V: TRBV30; length: 15; CDR3: CAWTVGQSNTGELFF; DNA: TGTGCCTGGACCGTGGGGCAATCGAACACCGGGGAGCTGTTTTTT
J: TRBJ2-3; size: NA; D: NA; V: TRBV5-6; length: 14; CDR3: CASSLGGSTDTQYF; DNA: TGTGCCAGCAGCTTGGGCGGGAGCACAGATACGCAGTATTTT
J: TRBJ1-2; size: NA; D: NA; V: TRBV3-1/TRBV3-2; length: 13; CDR3: CASRAWEGDGYTF; DNA: TGTGCCAGCAGGGCTTGGGAGGGGGATGGCTACACCTTC
J: TRBJ2-3; size: NA; D: TRBD1; V: TRBV5-1; length: 16; CDR3: CASSSGQGLYTDTQYF; DNA: TGCGCCAGCAGCTCGGGACAGGGACTTTACACAGATACGCAGTATTTT
J: TRBJ1-2; size: NA; D: NA; V: TRBV20-1; length: 11; CDR3: CSAPDSHGYTF; DNA: TGCAGTGCTCCGGACAGCCATGGCTACACCTTC